One T cell receptor (beta chain) is described in this entry. Its specificity is unknown. The CDR3 length is 14 residues. V was shortened by 5 bases and J by 2 bases, with 9 bases between the two germline ends. The germline CDR1 and CDR2 sequences are LNHDA and SQIVND (reference sequence). The sample is drawn from a study of shared clonotypes between healthy human individuals. This table comes from immunoSEQ multiplex PCR, and its TCRdb copy is limited to in-frame clones, with some not included. This sample has roughly 520,000 clones, with 90% to 96% found just once. Partitioning of CD4+ cells yielded a CD45RA+ naive subset and a CD45RA-negative memory subset. Points from the study as a whole: The low donor count limited represented genetic and exposure-history diversity.

This receptor was identified in a woman younger than 45 in good health. The J gene is TRBJ2-2, the V gene TRBV19; tentatively, D is TRBD1 (6 bases). Sequencing used naive CD4+ T cells sorted from blood. Subset noted: CD45RA+ positively selected. Here the CDR3 reads CASSRDINTGELFF. DNA of the CDR3: TGTGCCAGTAGTCGGGACATTAACACCGGGGAGCTGTTTTTT.